This T cell receptor beta chain derives from a study of blood T cell repertoires in COVID-19. Overall study context: In each case, the material was cDNA or gDNA derived from T cells, B-cell-depleted T cells, or PBMCs.

In the original workflow: By means of reference gene primer amplification, nucleated cell counts were estimated. Clones were read by immunoSEQ multiplex PCR, and TCRdb kept only the in-frame ones, dropping some. From that table come the V and J calls and clone size; the DNA was used to work out D and trimming. The sample has some 320,000 clones; about 89% are singletons. The germline V gene encodes CDR1 SGDLS and CDR2 YYNGEE. Trimming stripped 4 bases from V and 0 bases from J, with 14 bases between. This CDR3 is 16 amino acids long. The gene calls are TRBV9 and TRBJ2-1; the D gene is possibly TRBD2 (5 bases). Sequencing was carried out using peripheral blood. This receptor was taken from a woman in her forties or fifties who had recovered from COVID-19. CDR3 sequence: CASSSLGGSSYNEQFF. CDR3 bases: TGTGCCAGCAGCTCGTTGGGTGGGAGCTCCTACAATGAGCAGTTCTTC.